This TCR beta chain came from a study of blood T cell repertoires in COVID-19 (dated by TCRdb to between 2020 and 2021). Background for the entire study: Samples covering the acute and convalescent phases of COVID-19 were provided by collaborators in the United States, Italy and Spain. The prospective study material was composed of cDNA or gDNA derived from T cells, B-cell-depleted T cells, or PBMCs. The dataset comprised deeply sampled blood TCRbeta repertoires from subjects exposed to, actively infected with, or recovered from COVID-19. The repertoires were released in a freely available public database meant as a resource for research on the immune response to SARS-CoV-2. Samples came from the ongoing ImmuneRACE study (first 160 participants) plus 1,254 subjects from 6 global collaborators. A de-identified subject ID, COVID-19 status, age in years and sex were almost always included in the sample metadata. Where HLA class I and class II types were available, the types were taken from metadata supplied by the sample provider, not from assay-based typing.

The CDR1 and CDR2 encoded by the germline V gene are SGHRS and YFSETQ. The CDR3, from cysteine to phenylalanine, totals 12 residues. The entry retains the CDR3 DNA only, 36 bases that are in frame from base 1. V and J are trimmed by 8 bases and 8 bases, and the gene matches miss 9 bases of the junction. The paper as a whole reports these results and caveats: The quantity of clinical and demographic metadata differed by source and by participant and was supplied without curation.

In Seattle, one collaborating source enrolled patients while the infection was active and tracked those patients longitudinally over the course of disease. Whole blood was collected in K2EDTA tubes by collaborating institutions according to the institutions' own protocols. For TCRbeta analysis, collaborators shipped samples as frozen whole blood, isolated PBMCs, or DNA extracted from either of those sample types. As to this clone: No cognate antigen has been identified for it. The input lacks base qualities; no much larger clone sits a single base away.

The immunoSEQ Assay, a bias-controlled multiplex PCR, was used to amplify TCRbeta CDR3 regions from genomic DNA. In the source study's methods: Within the assay, amplification of reference gene primers was used to estimate how many nucleated cells each sample contained. Sequence reads were collapsed and filtered to measure the absolute abundance of every unique TCRbeta CDR3 rearrangement. Productive Simpson clonality was computed per sample as the square root of Simpson's diversity index over productive rearrangements. Held by TCRdb, this immuneACCESS table contains in-frame sequences only and omits some clones. Under half of the omission traces to an unresolved V gene where checked; the cause of the rest is unknown. The V and J calls and clone size are taken from that table; D and trimming were inferred from the DNA. The sample yields some 290,000 clones; 89% were counted once. The top ten clonotypes cover roughly 10% of the sample.

Material: peripheral blood. The sequence is built from TRBV5-1 and TRBJ1-2; TRBD1 matches 7 bases in the middle. This clonotype was sampled from a woman aged 25 to 39 with COVID-19, enrolled during active disease. Read as DNA, the sequence is TGCGCCAGTTCACTCGACAGGGAAGGCTACACCTTC. The translation is CASSLDREGYTF.